This TCR beta chain was observed in a study of T cells after yellow fever vaccination. Each CDR3 protein gets one entry after TCRdb re-called the 5' RACE reads with MiXCR. Here the sample spans around 140,000 distinct CDR3 sequences, 7.7% being singletons. Study results and limitations: Reappearance after the booster was observed for most primary-vaccination clones (roughly 97% CD4, over 70% CD8).

The CDR3 is 14 amino acids. This clonotype was seen repeatedly, ten times or more. Its antigen is still unknown. The rearrangement joins TRBV21-1 to TRBJ2-1; the table's D call TRBD2 went unverified against the DNA. TRBV21-1 is a known pseudogene. This receptor was identified in a man aged 25 to 40 who received the YFV17D yellow fever vaccine. The sample was CD4+ T cells sorted from PBMCs, taken 5 days after the yellow fever booster vaccination. CDR3 protein: CASRGAGVDNEQFF. In nucleotides, the CDR3 is TGTGCCAGCAGGGGAGCGGGAGTCGACAATGAGCAGTTCTTC.